These 23 T cell receptor beta chains were sequenced from one sample in a study of CD4 T cells in relation to SARS-CoV-2 and coronaviruses (dated by TCRdb to about 2021). Libraries were prepared through the immunoSEQ multiplex PCR assay. This immuneACCESS table, as held by TCRdb, lists in-frame sequences with V and J called but not all clones. Of the missing ones, under half trace to an unresolved V gene in checked studies; the others have no known cause. The sample records some 30,000 clones, 75% to 80% of which are singletons. Approximately 22% of the sample comes from the top ten. Their antigens are not known. CD4+ T cells from unexposed donors were collected before the COVID-19 pandemic (2011-2018). Following 10 days of culture, the EasySep CD4+ T cell isolation kit was used to isolate CD4+ T cells. Sequenced: CD4+ T cells from PBMCs, cultured in vitro. The receptors stem from a human donor in good health.

This clone was recorded only once. This sequence joins TRBV5-6 and TRBJ2-7; D remains unclear. V lost 1 base and J lost 1, with 12 bases in between. The CDR3 spans 15 residues. The germline CDR1 and CDR2 sequences are SGHDT and YYEEEE. CDR3 protein: CASSLRQVGSYEQYF. The CDR3 nucleotides read TGTGCCAGCAGCTTGAGGCAGGTGGGATCCTACGAGCAGTACTTC.

The chain recombines TRBV5-1 with TRBJ2-5; 8 bases are shared with TRBD2. V shed 2 bases, J shed 5 bases, and the junction held 8 bases outside the gene matches. Germline CDR1 reads SGHRS; CDR2 reads YFSETQ. This CDR3 spans 15 amino acids. The CDR3 nucleotides are TGCGCCAGCAGCTTTGGTAGCGGGGTTGAGGAGACCCAGTACTTC. Protein sequence: CASSFGSGVEETQYF.

This chain connects TRBV20-1 to TRBJ2-7; the match to TRBD2 covers 8 bases. Germline CDR1 is DFQATT and CDR2 is SNEGSKA (reference sequence). The CDR3 has 14 amino acids. The J segment lost 5 bases and the V segment lost 3 bases, leaving 9 bases of the junction unmatched. CDR3 in amino acids: CSASNPGGADEQYF. The CDR3 DNA reads TGCAGTGCTAGTAACCCCGGGGGGGCGGACGAGCAGTACTTC.

V is TRBV29-1 and J is TRBJ2-2; D perhaps matches TRBD2 (6 bases). This CDR3 is built from 16 residues. Germline CDR1 and CDR2: SQVTM and ANQGSEA. Trimming took 4 bases from V and 4 from J, leaving 19 bases between them. This CDR3 reads CSVAEGTPGGTGELFF. The CDR3, as DNA: TGCAGCGTTGCCGAGGGGACTCCCGGGGGCACCGGGGAGCTGTTTTTT.

The chain couples TRBV4-2 to TRBJ2-1, with 11 nucleotides matching TRBD2. V lost 1 base to trimming and J lost 4 bases; unmatched junction nucleotides: 18. The germline gives CDR1 LGHNA, CDR2 YNFKEQ. There are 21 residues in the CDR3. CDR3 sequence: CASSQAVLAGVGGGVYNEQFF. Written as DNA, the CDR3 is TGTGCCAGCAGCCAAGCCGTACTAGCGGGAGTAGGTGGGGGGGTTTACAATGAGCAGTTCTTC.

The genes are TRBV5-1 and TRBJ2-5; maybe TRBD2 (5 bases). Germline V gene sequence: CDR1 SGHRS, CDR2 YFSETQ. The ends were cut back, 0 bases at V and 1 base at J, with 10 bases in the middle. This CDR3 contains 15 residues. CDR3 nucleotides: TGCGCCAGCAGCTTGGCCACAGCGGCCCAAGAGACCCAGTACTTC. Residues: CASSLATAAQETQYF.

The gene calls are TRBV5-1 and TRBJ2-1; 9 bases match TRBD2. Trimming took 2 bases from V and 9 from J; bases not matched to a gene: 6. The CDR3 is 14 amino acids. From germline, CDR1 is SGHRS and CDR2 YFSETQ. Written as DNA, the CDR3 is TGCGCCAGCAGCTTTCTTAGCGGGAGTGTTGAGCAGTTCTTC. As protein: CASSFLSGSVEQFF.

The DNA for the CDR3 is TGTGCCAGTAGTACCCCGGGACGGGCAAATGAAAAACTGTTTTTT. The encoded protein is CASSTPGRANEKLFF. This chain connects TRBV19 to TRBJ1-4, with a weak D call TRBD1 (5 bases). CDR3 size: 15 residues. Trimming stripped 4 bases from V and 5 bases from J, with 14 bases between. Germline V gene sequence: CDR1 LNHDA, CDR2 SQIVND (reference sequence).

CDR3 DNA: TGTGCCAGCAGTCGCAGGGGAACCTACGAGCAGTACTTC. As protein: CASSRRGTYEQYF. The chain combines TRBV27 with TRBJ2-7; D possibly corresponds to TRBD1 (6 bases). V was shortened by 5 bases and J by 2 bases, with 10 bases between the two germline ends. Germline CDR1 reads MNHEY; CDR2 reads SMNVEV (reference sequence). The CDR3 runs 13 residues.

The genes are TRBV6-2 or TRBV6-3 and TRBJ1-6; tentative D call: TRBD1 (6 bases). Germline V lookup: CDR1 MNHEY, CDR2 SVGEGT. With 6 bases removed from V and 3 bases from J, the gap between germline ends came to 9 bases. The CDR3 runs 14 residues. The CDR3 sequence: CASSRQDYNSPLHF. CDR3 nucleotide sequence: TGTGCCAGCAGCCGACAGGACTATAATTCACCCCTCCACTTT.

V and J are TRBV6-6 and TRBJ1-2, with D maybe TRBD1 (6 bases). The CDR3 runs to 15 residues. CDR1 is MNHNY, CDR2 SVGAGI, per germline (reference sequence). Trimming removed 5 bases from V and 6 bases from J, with 19 bases in between. CDR3 sequence reads: CASSTSYRVLNGYTF. The CDR3 DNA follows: TGTGCCAGCAGTACATCCTACAGGGTTTTAAATGGCTACACCTTC.

The chain joins TRBV10-3 to TRBJ1-1, with TRBD1 matching 7 bases. There are 18 residues in the CDR3. Unmatched junction bases numbered 19, after V lost 8 bases and J lost 1 base. The V gene's germline CDR1 is ENHRY and CDR2 SYGVKD. The CDR3 is CAIHAGSNRGGGNTEAFF. The CDR3, as DNA: TGTGCCATCCATGCTGGATCTAACAGGGGCGGGGGGAACACTGAAGCTTTCTTT.

The chain combines TRBV2 with TRBJ2-7, with D possibly being TRBD1 (5 bases). Deletions cut 9 bases from V and 6 bases from J, with 15 bases between. Germline CDR1 reads SNHLY; CDR2 reads FYNNEI. The CDR3 totals 12 residues. The CDR3 DNA follows: TGTGCCAGGAATCCCCCTAGGGGCGAGCAGTACTTC. Its translation is CARNPPRGEQYF.

The chain joins TRBV18 to TRBJ1-2, with D possibly matching TRBD1 (5 bases). The V and J ends lost 3 bases and 8 bases respectively, with 19 bases between them. This CDR3 is 15 amino acids long. Germline CDR1 KGHSH, CDR2 LQKENI. In DNA form, the CDR3 reads TGTGCCAGCTCACCCAGGGCAGGGCAAGTCGCGGGCTACACCTTC. Its translation is CASSPRAGQVAGYTF.

CDR3 in DNA: TGTGCCATCTCGGTCGATGACACCGGGGAGCTGTTTTTT. Its protein product is CAISVDDTGELFF. This chain links TRBV10-3 with TRBJ2-2, with D unclear. Per the germline V gene, CDR1 is ENHRY and CDR2 is SYGVKD. V was pared by 8 bases and J by 3 bases, with 10 bases between. The CDR3 sequence is 13 residues long.

This clone has a handful of counts. The chain recombines TRBV7-9 with TRBJ1-1; weak D call: TRBD1 (6 bases). The CDR3 totals 14 residues. The germline CDR1 and CDR2 sequences are SEHNR and FQNEAQ (reference sequence). Between the trimmed V and J ends, which lost 4 bases and 1 base, there was a span of 10 bases. CDR3 DNA sequence: TGTGCCAGCAGCTCCTTGACAGGGAACACTGAAGCTTTCTTT. It translates to CASSSLTGNTEAFF. The entire variable domain, with the rest obtained from reference TRBV7-9 and TRBJ1-1, is as follows: DTGVSQNPRHKITKRGQNVTFRCDPISEHNRLYWYRQTLGQGPEFLTYFQNEAQLEKSRLLSDRFSAERPKGSFSTLEIQRTEQGDSAMYLCASSSLTGNTEAFFGQGTRLTVV.

This chain connects TRBV11-3 to TRBJ2-3, with D maybe TRBD1 (5 bases). This CDR3 contains 15 residues. V was trimmed by 5 bases and J by 0 bases, leaving 12 bases between them. Germline V lookup: CDR1 SGHNT, CDR2 YENEEA. In nucleotides, the CDR3 is TGTGCCAGCAGCGCGCAGGGCCTTAGCACAGATACGCAGTATTTT. Translation gives CASSAQGLSTDTQYF.

The chain carries TRBV5-1 and TRBJ2-3; 12 bases line up with TRBD2. With V trimmed by 0 bases and J by 6 bases, 8 bases remained unmatched. Germline V gene lookup returns CDR1 SGHRS and CDR2 YFSETQ. This CDR3 has 17 residues. In DNA, the CDR3 is TGCGCCAGCAGCTTGGTGACTAGCGGGGGCAAGAGGGATACGCAGTATTTT. Its protein product is CASSLVTSGGKRDTQYF.

The rearrangement uses TRBV20-1 and TRBJ2-5; a weak D match, TRBD1 (6 bases). There are 11 residues in the CDR3. V was trimmed by 3 bases and J by 5 bases, leaving 7 bases between them. Germline V gene sequence: CDR1 DFQATT, CDR2 SNEGSKA (reference sequence). In DNA form, the CDR3 reads TGCAGTGCTAGGGACAGTGAGACCCAGTACTTC. This gives the protein CSARDSETQYF.

The genes are TRBV11-3 and TRBJ2-1, with D perhaps TRBD2 (5 bases). The V end lost 3 bases, the J end lost 0 bases, and 9 bases lay between the germline ends. The CDR3 is made up of 15 amino acids. CDR1 and CDR2 (germline): SGHNT, YENEEA. The CDR3 spells CASSLLASSYNEQFF. CDR3 nucleotides: TGTGCCAGCAGCTTGTTAGCGTCCTCCTACAATGAGCAGTTCTTC.

In DNA, the CDR3 is TGCAGCGTTGCCAGACAGGGCCAAGAGACCCAGTACTTC. This sequence encodes CSVARQGQETQYF. The genes are TRBV29-1 and TRBJ2-5; 7 nucleotides agree with TRBD1. Per the germline V gene, CDR1 is SQVTM and CDR2 is ANQGSEA. With 4 bases clipped from V and 1 base from J, the junction kept 3 bases outside the gene matches. The CDR3 consists of 13 residues.

The chain joins TRBV7-2 to TRBJ1-3; D may be TRBD1 (6 bases). The CDR3 is 16 residues long. Germline CDR1 is SGHTA and CDR2 is FQGNSA. V gave up 1 base and J gave up 3 bases, with 13 bases separating them. CDR3 sequence: CASSLGAGVYGNTIYF. In nucleotides, the CDR3 is TGTGCCAGCAGCTTAGGCGCAGGGGTATATGGAAACACCATATATTTT. Combining the CDR3 with reference TRBV7-2 and TRBJ1-3 gives the whole variable domain GAGVSQSPSNKVTEKGKDVELRCDPISGHTALYWYRQSLGQGLEFLIYFQGNSAPDKSGLPSDRFSAERTGGSVSTLTIQRTQQEDSAVYLCASSLGAGVYGNTIYFGEGSWLTVV.

This clone was recorded once. This chain links TRBV3-1 (or the pseudogene TRBV3-2) with TRBJ2-7; 8 bases map to TRBD2. V trimming: 0 bases; J trimming: 4 bases; junction bases outside the gene matches: 8. Germline V gene data show CDR1 as LGHDT and CDR2 as YNNKEL (reference sequence). The CDR3 runs 16 residues. CDR3 nucleotides: TGTGCCAGCAGCCAAGATGTGATAGCGGGAACTTACGAGCAGTACTTC. Its protein product is CASSQDVIAGTYEQYF.